These T cell receptor beta chains were read from a single sample in a study of T cell responses to AZD1222 COVID-19 vaccine. Sequencing used immunoSEQ multiplex PCR; TCRdb keeps in-frame clones, though not all of them. Of some 170,000 clones in the sample, roughly 89% are singletons; the top ten hold roughly 1.7%. The sample consisted of peripheral blood, taken on day 0 of AZD1222 vaccination. These TCRs come from an adult in good health. CDR3s include the opening cysteine and the closing phenylalanine or tryptophan. Fields, in order: J gene, D gene, clone size, V gene, CDR3 length, CDR3 protein, CDR3 DNA. D genes are given only for firm matches. Expanded clones are given a class, and other clones once, few, many or no size at all.

TRBJ2-2	.	once	TRBV5-4	12	CASHRVGGELFF	TGTGCCAGCCACAGGGTCGGTGGGGAGCTGTTTTTT
TRBJ1-6	TRBD1	few	TRBV6-1	14	CASSETGANSPLHF	TGTGCCAGCAGTGAGACAGGGGCCAATTCACCCCTCCACTTT
TRBJ2-7	TRBD2	.	TRBV28	15	CASSLGGTRAYEQYF	TGTGCCAGCAGTTTGGGGGGGACTCGAGCCTACGAGCAGTACTTC
TRBJ2-3	TRBD1	.	TRBV19	15	CASNRQGSAPDTQYF	TGTGCCAGTAACCGACAGGGGTCCGCCCCAGATACGCAGTATTTT
TRBJ1-2	.	.	TRBV6-5	15	CASSRRGTLNYGYTF	TGTGCCAGCAGTAGACGGGGGACCTTAAACTATGGCTACACCTTC
TRBJ2-2	TRBD2	.	TRBV4-1	19	CASSQGGLAGSALTGELFF	TGCGCCAGCAGCCAAGGGGGACTAGCGGGGTCAGCTCTCACCGGGGAGCTGTTTTTT
TRBJ2-6	.	.	TRBV29-1	12	CSVEAGANVLTF	TGCAGCGTTGAAGCCGGGGCCAACGTCCTGACTTTC
TRBJ2-1	.	.	TRBV4-3	17	CASSEEPPTSSYNEQFF	TGCGCCAGCAGCGAAGAACCTCCCACGAGCTCCTACAATGAGCAGTTCTTC
TRBJ1-1	.	.	TRBV19	13	CASNIQGNTEAFF	TGTGCCAGTAATATACAGGGGAACACTGAAGCTTTCTTT
TRBJ2-5	.	.	TRBV11-3	15	CASSLGEHSQETQYF	TGTGCCAGCAGCTTAGGTGAACATAGCCAAGAGACCCAGTACTTC
TRBJ1-1	.	.	TRBV29-1	13	CSVAPGGQAGAFF	TGCAGCGTTGCCCCTGGGGGGCAGGCCGGAGCTTTCTTT
TRBJ1-1	TRBD1	.	TRBV19	14	CASSALTGFGEAFF	TGTGCCAGTAGTGCATTGACAGGGTTTGGTGAAGCTTTCTTT
TRBJ1-4	TRBD1	.	TRBV18	15	CASSHRGATNEKLFF	TGTGCCAGCTCACACAGGGGGGCAACTAATGAAAAACTGTTTTTT
TRBJ2-3	TRBD2	.	TRBV11-2	18	CASSLVWGTSGGADTQYF	TGTGCCAGCAGCTTAGTCTGGGGGACTAGCGGGGGCGCAGATACGCAGTATTTT
TRBJ2-1	TRBD2	few	TRBV7-9	17	CASRPPGTSGENNEQFF	TGTGCCAGCAGACCTCCCGGGACTAGCGGGGAGAACAATGAGCAGTTCTTC
TRBJ2-1	.	.	TRBV11-2	13	CASSFAAYNEQFF	TGTGCCAGCAGCTTTGCCGCGTACAATGAGCAGTTCTTC
TRBJ2-3	.	many	TRBV24-1	15	CATSDLGQDTDTQYF	TGTGCCACCAGTGATTTGGGGCAGGACACAGATACGCAGTATTTT
TRBJ1-6	.	.	TRBV7-8	14	CASSLGPRNSPLHF	TGTGCCAGCAGCCTAGGACCCCGCAATTCACCCCTCCACTTT
TRBJ1-3	.	once	TRBV30	14	CAWSVPYSGNTIYF	TGTGCCTGGAGTGTACCTTACTCTGGAAACACCATATATTTT
TRBJ1-2	.	.	TRBV6-5	14	CASSLTDEGYGYTF	TGTGCCAGCAGCTTGACAGACGAGGGATATGGCTACACCTTC
TRBJ1-3	.	.	TRBV6-6	11	CASVAGNTIYF	TGTGCCAGCGTCGCTGGAAACACCATATATTTT
TRBJ1-5	.	.	TRBV5-1	15	CASSLGGGINQPQHF	TGCGCCAGCAGCTTGGGTGGGGGGATCAATCAGCCCCAGCATTTT
TRBJ2-1	TRBD2	.	TRBV7-2	17	CASSLETSGSIRNEQFF	TGTGCCAGCAGCTTAGAGACTAGCGGGAGTATTCGCAATGAGCAGTTCTTC
TRBJ1-5	.	.	TRBV28	14	CASSLPTGPQPQHF	TGTGCCAGCAGTTTGCCGACAGGCCCTCAGCCCCAGCATTTT
TRBJ1-5	.	.	TRBV6-1	14	CASSEIASGQPQHF	TGTGCCAGCAGTGAAATCGCTTCAGGTCAGCCCCAGCATTTT
TRBJ2-7	.	few	TRBV5-8	16	CASSLVWSGPSYEQYF	TGTGCCAGCAGCTTGGTCTGGTCGGGACCATCTTACGAGCAGTACTTC
TRBJ1-2	.	.	TRBV3-1/TRBV3-2	14	CASSQGGGSYGYTF	TGTGCCAGCAGCCAAGGAGGGGGATCCTATGGCTACACCTTC
TRBJ2-3	TRBD1	.	TRBV28	18	CASSLSLVLDRGTDTQYF	TGTGCCAGCAGTTTATCGCTGGTTTTGGACAGGGGAACAGATACGCAGTATTTT
TRBJ2-1	TRBD2	.	TRBV19	16	CASRRLAGASYNEQFF	TGTGCCAGTAGAAGACTAGCGGGAGCCTCCTACAATGAGCAGTTCTTC
TRBJ2-1	TRBD2	.	TRBV28	15	CASRNGRGSYNEQFF	TGTGCCAGCAGGAACGGGAGGGGGTCCTACAATGAGCAGTTCTTC
TRBJ2-1	TRBD2	.	TRBV30	17	CAWSVQAGGLRNNEQFF	TGTGCCTGGAGTGTACAAGCGGGAGGGTTAAGGAACAATGAGCAGTTCTTC
TRBJ1-4	.	.	TRBV7-2	15	CASSLSGGSNEKLFF	TGTGCCAGCAGCTTATCGGGGGGGTCTAATGAAAAACTGTTTTTT
TRBJ1-6	.	.	TRBV27	13	CATAMDSNSPLHF	TGTGCCACTGCGATGGACAGCAATTCACCCCTCCACTTT
TRBJ1-6	TRBD1	.	TRBV6-5	12	CATRQGDSPLHF	TGTGCCACGAGACAGGGGGATTCACCCCTCCACTTT
TRBJ2-2	TRBD1	once	TRBV9	16	CASSADRGFNTGELFF	TGTGCCAGCAGCGCCGACAGGGGCTTCAACACCGGGGAGCTGTTTTTT
TRBJ1-2	.	.	TRBV4-1	16	CASSQDSNSWGYGYTF	TGCGCCAGCAGCCAAGATTCGAATTCGTGGGGCTATGGCTACACCTTC
TRBJ1-6	.	.	TRBV28	15	CASRPEGRLNSPLHF	TGTGCCAGCAGACCTGAAGGACGGCTGAATTCACCCCTCCACTTT
TRBJ1-1	.	.	TRBV5-1	14	CASSFDKGNTEAFF	TGCGCCAGCAGCTTTGATAAGGGGAACACTGAAGCTTTCTTT
TRBJ1-5	.	.	TRBV7-2	15	CASSLVGYSNQPQHF	TGTGCCAGCAGCTTAGTAGGGTATAGCAATCAGCCCCAGCATTTT
TRBJ1-5	.	.	TRBV30	13	CAWSGGAAQPQHF	TGTGCCTGGAGTGGGGGGGCTGCCCAGCCCCAGCATTTT
TRBJ2-1	TRBD1	.	TRBV6-5	15	CASSITGGPYNEQFF	TGTGCCAGCAGCATAACAGGGGGGCCCTACAATGAGCAGTTCTTC
TRBJ2-1	.	.	TRBV11-2	14	CASSLDRASTEQFF	TGTGCCAGCAGCTTAGATCGTGCTAGCACTGAGCAGTTCTTC